This paragraph covers one TCR beta chain sequence. This sample was included in a study of cytomegalovirus exposure and HLA in healthy donors. This CDR3 is 16 amino acids long. With V trimmed by 3 bases and J by 8 bases, 13 bases remained unmatched. CDR1 and CDR2 (germline): MGHRA, YSYEKL. The PCR made use of 60 Vbeta and 13 Jbeta primers. This table comes from immunoSEQ multiplex PCR, and its TCRdb copy is limited to in-frame clones, with some not included. Among around 300,000 clones listed, approximately 90% were seen once. Sequencing input: PBMCs. The sequence derives from a woman aged 18-29 years in good health and CMV-seronegative. The V gene is TRBV4-1, the J gene TRBJ1-2; 9 bases fit TRBD1. The CDR3 loop reads CASSQKTGGNPGGYTF. The CDR3 nucleotides are TGCGCCAGCAGCCAGAAAACAGGGGGCAATCCGGGGGGCTACACCTTC.